A single sample gave rise to the 5 T cell receptor beta chains below, sequenced in a study of cytomegalovirus exposure and HLA in healthy donors. The PCR was carried out with 60 Vbeta primers and 13 Jbeta primers. Generated by immunoSEQ multiplex PCR, the TCRdb table keeps only in-frame clones and is missing some. The table records 150,000 to 200,000 clones, 12% of them present only once. Sequenced material: PBMCs. These receptors were collected from a man in his forties or fifties in good health and CMV-seropositive.

The CDR3 is CASSGPGDGNTIYF. The DNA of the CDR3 is TGTGCCAGCAGTGGGCCAGGGGACGGAAACACCATATATTTT. This chain uses TRBV2 with TRBJ1-3, with a possible D match to TRBD1 (6 bases). Trimming cost V 4 bases and J 4 bases, with 11 bases left between them. Germline V CDR1 and CDR2: SNHLY, FYNNEI. This CDR3 region has 14 residues.

The rearrangement joins TRBV28 to TRBJ1-1; D perhaps matches TRBD1 (6 bases). CDR1 MDHEN and CDR2 SYDVKM come from the germline V gene. Trimming took off 6 bases at V and 6 bases at J, with 14 bases between the two ends. This CDR3 comprises 13 residues. For the CDR3, the DNA is TGTGCCAGCAGGTTACAGGGCGGCGCTGAAGCTTTCTTT. Its protein product is CASRLQGGAEAFF.

Comment on this clone: The sample has other DNA sequences that encode this CDR3 too. This chain connects TRBV30 to TRBJ1-1; D possibly corresponds to TRBD1 (6 bases). Trimming left V 2 bases short and J 6 bases short, with 10 bases between. The CDR3 sequence is 12 residues long. In germline, CDR1 is GTSNPN, CDR2 SVGIG (reference sequence). CDR3 nucleotide sequence: TGTGCCTGGAGTATCAGGGGTCCTGAAGCTTTCTTT. Its protein is CAWSIRGPEAFF.

This clone occurred a few times. This chain joins TRBV5-1 and TRBJ1-3, with 7 bases fitting TRBD1. This CDR3 comprises 15 residues. Trimming at V came to 3 bases and at J to 2 bases, leaving 5 bases not matched to a gene. CDR1 is SGHRS, CDR2 YFSETQ, per germline. The CDR3 bases are TGCGCCAGCAGCTCGGGGACAGCTGCTGGAAACACCATATATTTT. It is translated as CASSSGTAAGNTIYF.

The rearrangement joins TRBV6-5 to TRBJ2-1, with D possibly TRBD2 on 6 matching bases. Trimming removed 0 bases at V and 6 bases at J, with 9 bases between. Looked up from germline, CDR1 is MNHEY and CDR2 is SVGAGI. The length of the CDR3 is 14 residues. CDR3: CASSYSRGGNEQFF. The DNA for the CDR3 is TGTGCCAGCAGTTACTCGAGGGGAGGCAATGAGCAGTTCTTC.